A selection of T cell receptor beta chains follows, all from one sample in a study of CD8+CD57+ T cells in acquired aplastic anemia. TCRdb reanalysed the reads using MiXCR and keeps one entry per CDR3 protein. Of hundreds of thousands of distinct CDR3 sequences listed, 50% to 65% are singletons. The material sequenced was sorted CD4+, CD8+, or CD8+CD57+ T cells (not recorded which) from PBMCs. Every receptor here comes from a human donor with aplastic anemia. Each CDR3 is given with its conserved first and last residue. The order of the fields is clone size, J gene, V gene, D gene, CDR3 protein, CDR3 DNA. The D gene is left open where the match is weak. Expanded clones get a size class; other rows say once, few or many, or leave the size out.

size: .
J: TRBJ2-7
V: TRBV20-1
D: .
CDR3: CSSSTPRSEQYF
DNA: TGCAGCTCTAGTACACCCCGCTCGGAGCAGTACTTC

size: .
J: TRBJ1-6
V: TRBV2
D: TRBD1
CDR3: CASSEQGVNSPLHF
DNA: TGTGCCAGCAGTGAACAGGGGGTGAATTCACCCCTCCACTTT

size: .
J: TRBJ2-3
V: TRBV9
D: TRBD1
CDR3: CASSKSQGGTDTQYF
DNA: TGTGCCAGCAGCAAATCACAGGGGGGCACAGATACGCAGTATTTT

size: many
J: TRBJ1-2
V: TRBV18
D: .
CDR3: CASSPGVNYGYTF
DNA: TGTGCCAGCTCACCGGGGGTCAACTATGGCTACACCTTC

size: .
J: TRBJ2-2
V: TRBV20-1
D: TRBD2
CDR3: CSARDNSGSTGELFF
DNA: TGCAGTGCTAGAGATAATAGCGGGAGCACCGGGGAGCTGTTTTTT

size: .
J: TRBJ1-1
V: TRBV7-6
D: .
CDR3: CASSLGLPQGGTEAFF
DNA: TGTGCCAGCAGCTTGGGTCTTCCTCAGGGTGGGACTGAGGCTTTCTTT

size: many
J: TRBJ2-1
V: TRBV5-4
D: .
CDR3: CATNPVRGGNEQFF
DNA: TGTGCCACCAACCCGGTGAGGGGTGGGAATGAGCAGTTCTTC

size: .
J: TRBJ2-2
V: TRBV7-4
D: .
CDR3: CASSLVWQELFF
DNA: TGTGCCAGCAGCTTAGTTTGGCAGGAGCTGTTTTTT

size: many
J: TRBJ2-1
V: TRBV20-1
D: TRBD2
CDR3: CSALRGGSEQFF
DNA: TGCAGTGCTTTACGGGGGGGGAGTGAGCAGTTCTTC

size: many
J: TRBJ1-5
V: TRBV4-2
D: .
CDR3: CASSPLMGQGGQPQHF
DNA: TGTGCCAGCAGCCCGTTAATGGGCCAGGGAGGGCAGCCCCAGCATTTT

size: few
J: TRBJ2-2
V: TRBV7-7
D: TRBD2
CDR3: CASSSGLAVGSGELFF
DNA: TGTGCTAGCAGCTCGGGACTAGCGGTAGGGAGCGGGGAGCTGTTTTTT

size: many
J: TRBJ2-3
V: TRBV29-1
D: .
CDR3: CSVARGGTDTQYF
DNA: TGCAGCGTTGCCAGGGGTGGCACAGATACGCAGTATTTT

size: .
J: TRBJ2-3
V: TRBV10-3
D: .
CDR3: CAISRGGATDTQYF
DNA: TGTGCCATCAGTAGGGGGGGGGCCACAGATACCCAGTATTTT

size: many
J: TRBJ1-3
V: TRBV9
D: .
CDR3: CASRGDGSGNTIYF
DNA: TGTGCCAGCAGAGGGGACGGCTCTGGAAACACCATATATTTT

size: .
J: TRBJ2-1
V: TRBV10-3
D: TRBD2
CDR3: CAIGEGLAGGAYNEQFF
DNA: TGTGCCATCGGAGAGGGACTAGCGGGAGGGGCCTACAATGAGCAGTTCTTC

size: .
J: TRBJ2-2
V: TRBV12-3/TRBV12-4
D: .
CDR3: CASSFTVTGELFF
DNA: TGTGCCAGCAGTTTTACCGTCACCGGGGAGCTGTTTTTT

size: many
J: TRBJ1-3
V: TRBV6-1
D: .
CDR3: CASSLTPSGGDSGNTIYF
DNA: TGTGCCAGCAGTCTCACCCCCTCGGGGGGCGATTCTGGAAACACCATATATTTT

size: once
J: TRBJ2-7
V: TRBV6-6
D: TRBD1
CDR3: CAINAPPGQGNDPGNEQYF
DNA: TGTGCCATCAACGCCCCTCCGGGACAGGGTAATGACCCGGGAAACGAGCAGTACTTC

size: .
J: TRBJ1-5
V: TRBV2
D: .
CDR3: CASSVFQGLNQPQHF
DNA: TGTGCCAGCAGTGTTTTCCAGGGGTTGAATCAGCCCCAGCATTTT

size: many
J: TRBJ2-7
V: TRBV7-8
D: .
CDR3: CASSPRRDLPYEQYF
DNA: TGTGCCAGCAGTCCAAGGAGGGACCTACCCTACGAGCAGTACTTC

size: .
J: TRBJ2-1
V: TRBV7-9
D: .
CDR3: CAIYNSYNEQFF
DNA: TGTGCCATTTACAACTCCTACAATGAGCAGTTCTTC

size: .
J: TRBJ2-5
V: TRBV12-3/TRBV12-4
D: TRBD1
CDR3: CASTPDRGRDF
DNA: TGTGCCAGCACCCCGGACAGGGGACGGGACTTC

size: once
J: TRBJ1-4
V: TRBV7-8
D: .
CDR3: CASSPPGKKLFF
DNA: TGTGCCAGCAGCCCCCCTGGGAAGAAACTGTTTTTT

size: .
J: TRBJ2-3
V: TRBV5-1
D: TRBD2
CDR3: CASSYGGRRGVDTQYF
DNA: TGCGCCAGCAGCTACGGCGGGAGACGAGGCGTAGATACGCAGTATTTT

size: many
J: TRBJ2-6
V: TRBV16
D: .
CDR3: CASSQWGSGANVLTF
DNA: TGTGCCAGCAGCCAATGGGGCTCTGGGGCCAACGTCCTGACTTTC

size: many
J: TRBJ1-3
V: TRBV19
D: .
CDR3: CASRGTLGITSGNTIYF
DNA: TGTGCCAGTAGGGGGACACTAGGAATAACCTCTGGAAACACCATATATTTT

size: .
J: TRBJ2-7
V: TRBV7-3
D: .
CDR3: CASSPEEGSGPQYF
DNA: TGTGCCAGCAGCCCTGAGGAGGGCTCTGGCCCCCAGTACTTC

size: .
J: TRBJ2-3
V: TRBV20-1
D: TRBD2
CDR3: CSARDLTSGSGSTDTQYF
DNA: TGCAGTGCTAGAGATCTGACTAGCGGGAGCGGTAGCACAGATACGCAGTATTTT

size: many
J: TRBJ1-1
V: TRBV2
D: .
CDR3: CASSMDTEAFF
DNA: TGTGCCAGCAGCATGGACACTGAAGCTTTCTTT

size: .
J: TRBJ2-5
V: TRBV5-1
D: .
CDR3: CASRSGRGYQETQYF
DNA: TGCGCCAGCAGGTCGGGGCGCGGGTACCAAGAGACCCAGTACTTC

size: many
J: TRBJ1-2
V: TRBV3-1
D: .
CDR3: CASSQAGDNYGYTF
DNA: TGTGCCAGCAGCCAAGCAGGGGATAACTATGGCTACACCTTC

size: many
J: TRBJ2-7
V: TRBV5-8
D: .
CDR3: CASSLWAASSYEQYF
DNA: TGTGCCAGCAGCTTGTGGGCAGCTAGCTCCTACGAGCAGTACTTC

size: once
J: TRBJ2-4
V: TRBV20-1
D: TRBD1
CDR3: CSAQAGQGAYGKNIQYF
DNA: TGCAGTGCCCAGGCGGGACAGGGGGCGTACGGCAAAAACATTCAGTACTTC

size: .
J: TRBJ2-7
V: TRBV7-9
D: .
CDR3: CASSPRAGTPSSYEQYF
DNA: TGTGCCAGCAGCCCACGGGCCGGGACACCATCCTCCTACGAGCAGTACTTC

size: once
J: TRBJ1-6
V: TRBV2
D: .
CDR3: CASSKAQGMPLHF
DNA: TGTGCCAGCAGTAAAGCCCAGGGTATGCCCCTCCACTTT

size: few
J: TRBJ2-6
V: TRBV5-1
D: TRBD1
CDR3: CASSLRTGVAGANVLTF
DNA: TGCGCCAGCAGCTTGCGGACAGGGGTCGCTGGGGCCAACGTCCTGACTTTC

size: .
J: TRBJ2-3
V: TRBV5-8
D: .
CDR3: CASSLGAWVTAPTDTHYF
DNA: TGTGCCAGCAGCTTGGGAGCGTGGGTAACCGCACCCACAGATACGCACTATTTT

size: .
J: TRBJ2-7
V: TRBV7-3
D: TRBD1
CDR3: CASSFDREREQYF
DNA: TGTGCCAGCAGCTTTGACAGGGAACGGGAGCAGTACTTC

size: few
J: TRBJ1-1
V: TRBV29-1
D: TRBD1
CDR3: CSTPGTGLEAFF
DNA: TGCAGCACACCCGGGACAGGTCTTGAAGCTTTCTTT

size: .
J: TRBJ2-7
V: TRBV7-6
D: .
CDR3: CDSSLLRDPEQYF
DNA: TGTGACAGCAGCTTACTACGGGATCCAGAGCAGTACTTC

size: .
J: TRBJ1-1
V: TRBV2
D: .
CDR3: CASESWSRPEAFF
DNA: TGTGCCAGCGAATCTTGGAGTCGCCCTGAAGCTTTCTTT

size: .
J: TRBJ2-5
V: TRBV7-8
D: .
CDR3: CASSLGVGEPQYF
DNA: TGTGCCAGCAGCTTAGGAGTCGGGGAGCCCCAGTACTTC

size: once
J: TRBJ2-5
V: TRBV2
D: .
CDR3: CASSPTRQTQETQYF
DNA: TGTGCCAGCAGTCCGACTCGACAGACTCAAGAGACCCAGTACTTC

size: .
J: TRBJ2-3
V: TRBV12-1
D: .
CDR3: CASSPRASGTVDTQYF
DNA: TGTGCCAGCAGCCCCCGGGCTAGCGGGACGGTAGATACGCAGTATTTT

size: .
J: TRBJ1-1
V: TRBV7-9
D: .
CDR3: CASSIVAGDSEAFF
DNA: TGTGCCAGCAGCATTGTCGCAGGGGATTCTGAAGCTTTCTTT

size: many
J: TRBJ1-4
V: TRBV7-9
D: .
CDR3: CASSPTGMIGKLFF
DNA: TGTGCCAGCAGCCCTACAGGGATGATCGGGAAACTGTTTTTT

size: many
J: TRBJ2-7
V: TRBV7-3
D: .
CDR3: CASSLGQGAEQYF
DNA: TGTGCCAGCAGCTTAGGGCAGGGAGCCGAGCAGTACTTC

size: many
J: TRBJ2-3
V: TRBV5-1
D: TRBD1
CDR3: CASSPGQPEDTQYF
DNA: TGCGCCAGCAGCCCGGGACAGCCCGAGGATACGCAGTATTTT

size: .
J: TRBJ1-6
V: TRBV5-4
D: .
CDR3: CASSIPGSTNSPLHF
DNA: TGTGCCAGCAGCATACCGGGATCGACTAATTCACCCCTCCACTTT

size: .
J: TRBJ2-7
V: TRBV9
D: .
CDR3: CASSVLEYSYEQYF
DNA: TGTGCCAGCAGCGTACTCGAATACTCCTACGAGCAGTACTTC

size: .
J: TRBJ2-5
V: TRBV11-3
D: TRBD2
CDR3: CASSSGLAGGETQYF
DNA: TGTGCCAGCAGCTCGGGACTAGCGGGAGGAGAGACCCAGTACTTC

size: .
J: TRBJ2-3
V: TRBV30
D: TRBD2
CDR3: CAWSVGAGGDTQYF
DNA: TGTGCCTGGAGTGTTGGAGCGGGAGGTGATACGCAGTATTTT

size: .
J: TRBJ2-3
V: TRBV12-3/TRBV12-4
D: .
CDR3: CASTGIREYTDTQYF
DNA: TGTGCCAGCACTGGCATCCGGGAGTACACAGATACGCAGTATTTT

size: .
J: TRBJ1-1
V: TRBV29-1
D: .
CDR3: CSVAPPGREAFF
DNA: TGCAGCGTAGCCCCCCCAGGGAGAGAAGCTTTCTTT

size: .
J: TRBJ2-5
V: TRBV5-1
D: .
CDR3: CASSSGTSQETQYF
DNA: TGTGCCAGCAGCTCTGGGACTTCTCAAGAGACCCAGTACTTC

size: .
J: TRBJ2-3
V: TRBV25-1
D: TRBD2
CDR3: CASSELGGETSTDTQYF
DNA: TGTGCCAGCAGTGAATTGGGGGGGGAGACTAGCACAGATACGCAGTATTTT

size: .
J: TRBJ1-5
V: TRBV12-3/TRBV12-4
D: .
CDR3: CASRGANQPQHF
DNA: TGTGCCAGCAGGGGGGCAAATCAGCCCCAGCATTTT

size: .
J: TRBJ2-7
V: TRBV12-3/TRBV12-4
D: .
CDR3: CASRVGKGRYEQYF
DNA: TGTGCCAGCAGGGTGGGGAAGGGCAGGTACGAGCAGTACTTC